Presented here are 11 T cell receptor beta chains from one specimen sequenced in a study of blood T cell repertoires in COVID-19. Some clones are missing from TCRdb's copy, which holds only in-frame ones; the method was immunoSEQ multiplex PCR. The table includes 180,000 or so clones, around 78% detected once. The sequencing input was peripheral blood. The receptors were gathered from an elderly woman with active or convalescent COVID-19.

The rearrangement uses TRBV19 and TRBJ2-2; D is possibly TRBD2 (6 bases). V was trimmed by 2 bases and J by 5 bases, leaving 12 bases between them. This CDR3 contains 15 residues. The germline CDR1 and CDR2 sequences are LNHDA and SQIVND (reference sequence). The CDR3 DNA reads as TGTGCCAGTAGTATATTCCCTGCGGGGACCGGGGAGCTGTTTTTT. This codes for CASSIFPAGTGELFF.

The chain couples TRBV5-4 to TRBJ1-1; 8 bases are shared with TRBD1. The germline gives CDR1 SGHNT, CDR2 YYREEE (reference sequence). Trimming removed 4 bases from V and 7 bases from J; junction bases left unmatched: 12. The length of the CDR3 is 15 residues. The CDR3 sequence: CASSPGGTGSLEAFF. The CDR3 region has the DNA TGTGCCAGCAGCCCAGGGGGCACAGGGAGTCTTGAAGCTTTCTTT.

The rearrangement links TRBV19 to TRBJ2-7; possibly TRBD1 for D (6 bases). Trimming took 6 bases from V and 2 from J, leaving 11 bases between them. Germline assignment: CDR1 LNHDA and CDR2 SQIVND (reference sequence). CDR3 length: 13 residues. DNA for the CDR3: TGTGCCAGTAGACAAACAGGGACCTACGAGCAGTACTTC. Translated: CASRQTGTYEQYF.

This rearrangement joins TRBV10-3 to TRBJ2-7, with D possibly TRBD1 on 5 matching bases. V was cut by 3 bases and J by 2 bases, with 11 bases left in between. The germline gives CDR1 ENHRY, CDR2 SYGVKD. The CDR3 is 14 amino acids. As DNA, the CDR3 is TGTGCCATCAGTGAAGGCAGGGCAACCTACGAGCAGTACTTC. Protein: CAISEGRATYEQYF.

The rearrangement uses TRBV11-2 and TRBJ1-1; D ambiguous. V was clipped by 8 bases and J by 5 bases, with 12 bases between them. There are 12 residues in the CDR3. Germline V CDR1 and CDR2: SGHAT, FQNNGV. The CDR3: CASRQEVTEAFF. The CDR3 region has the DNA TGTGCCAGCCGCCAGGAGGTAACTGAAGCTTTCTTT.

This rearrangement joins TRBV23-1 to TRBJ2-3, with a weak D call TRBD1 (5 bases). TRBV23-1 is flagged as an ORF with uncertain function. CDR3 length equals 18 residues. V lost 2 bases and J lost 1, with 19 bases in between. CDR3: CASSQITRVIWGTDTQYF. As DNA, the CDR3 is TGCGCCAGCAGTCAAATCACCAGGGTAATTTGGGGCACAGATACGCAGTATTTT.

The V gene is TRBV28, the J gene TRBJ1-1; 9 bases line up with TRBD1. This CDR3 is built from 13 residues. Germline V gives CDR1 MDHEN, CDR2 SYDVKM. V lost 5 bases to trimming and J lost 11 bases; unmatched junction nucleotides: 9. This CDR3 is CASSPGQGFNAFF. CDR3 DNA: TGTGCCAGCAGTCCCGGACAGGGGTTTAATGCTTTCTTT.

The gene calls are TRBV5-6 and TRBJ1-2, with 9 bases that match TRBD1. This CDR3 comprises 15 residues. The V and J ends lost 0 bases and 5 bases, in that order; junction bases with no gene match: 5. The germline gives CDR1 SGHDT, CDR2 YYEEEE. CDR3 DNA: TGTGCCAGCAGCTTGGAACCACAGGGGGCATATGGCTACACCTTC. Translated: CASSLEPQGAYGYTF.

CDR3: CASSLDSNRQYF. In nucleotides, the CDR3 is TGTGCCAGCAGCCTCGACAGCAACCGGCAGTACTTC. This rearrangement joins TRBV7-6 to TRBJ2-7; tentatively, D is TRBD1 (5 bases). CDR1 is SGHVS and CDR2 is FNYEAQ in the germline V gene. The CDR3 consists of 12 residues. Deletions cut 5 bases from V and 9 bases from J, with 14 bases between.

The J gene is TRBJ1-5, the V gene TRBV3-1 (or the pseudogene TRBV3-2); D gene ambiguous. With 1 base removed from V and 7 bases from J, the gap between germline ends came to 8 bases. The germline CDR1 and CDR2 sequences are LGHDT and YNNKEL (reference sequence). The CDR3 has 13 residues. CDR3 amino acids: CASSQAAGQPQHF. The CDR3 DNA follows: TGTGCCAGCAGCCAAGCCGCGGGGCAGCCCCAGCATTTT.

The chain recombines TRBV27 with TRBJ1-2; 8 bases line up with TRBD1. The CDR3 is 13 amino acids. Germline values: CDR1 MNHEY, CDR2 SMNVEV (reference sequence). The ends lost 5 bases at V and 4 bases at J; junction bases unmatched: 3. The CDR3 nucleotides read TGTGCCAGCAGTCAGGGGGCACTCTATGGCTACACCTTC. Translated, it gives CASSQGALYGYTF.